These 24 T cell receptor beta chains originate from one sample sequenced in a study of T cells after yellow fever vaccination. Via MiXCR, TCRdb re-called the 5' RACE reads, giving one row per CDR3 protein. The sample holds hundreds of thousands of distinct CDR3 sequences, roughly 14% seen once. The sample consisted of PBMCs, taken on the day of the yellow fever booster vaccination. The receptors were sampled from a man aged 25-45 years who received the YFV17D yellow fever vaccine.

The V gene is TRBV12-3 or TRBV12-4, the J gene TRBJ2-5, with 12 bases that match TRBD2. V shed 7 bases and J 4 bases; nucleotides not matched to a gene: 4. CDR3 length: 14 amino acids. The DNA of the CDR3 is TGTGCCAGCACCAAGGGACTAGCGGGAGAGACCCAGTACTTC. Translation gives CASTKGLAGETQYF.

The chain carries TRBV29-1 and TRBJ1-2; TRBD1 is a possible D gene (5 bases). The CDR3 is made up of 14 amino acids. Germline CDR1 is SQVTM and CDR2 is ANQGSEA. V lost 4 bases, J lost 4 bases, and 16 bases lay in between. The DNA for the CDR3 is TGCAGCGTTGCTTCAGGGCCAGCATCCTATGGCTACACCTTC. Residues: CSVASGPASYGYTF.

The V gene is TRBV11-2, the J gene TRBJ2-2; 7 bases match TRBD2. There are 18 residues in the CDR3. The germline gives CDR1 SGHAT, CDR2 FQNNGV. With 2 bases clipped from V and 0 bases from J, the junction kept 9 bases outside the gene matches. In DNA, the CDR3 is TGTGCCAGCAGCTTAACTAGCGCGCGAGAAGCGAACACCGGGGAGCTGTTTTTT. It specifies CASSLTSAREANTGELFF.

This clonotype was recorded many times. The chain links TRBV24-1 to TRBJ2-1; TRBD1 agrees at 9 bases. This CDR3 comprises 16 residues. The ends lost 6 bases at V and 6 bases at J; junction bases unmatched: 11. The V gene's germline CDR1 is KGHDR and CDR2 SFDVKD. The CDR3 DNA is TGTGCCACCAGTCGGGTGGGACAGGGAGGGGGCAATGAGCAGTTCTTC. This translates into CATSRVGQGGGNEQFF.

V and J are TRBV3-1 and TRBJ1-3; D perhaps matches TRBD1 (5 bases). The CDR3 totals 14 residues. The germline gives CDR1 LGHDT, CDR2 YNNKEL (reference sequence). Deletions cut 8 bases from V and 1 base from J, with 12 bases between. The CDR3 protein is CASRAQGSGNTIYF. The CDR3 bases are TGTGCCAGCCGGGCCCAGGGATCTGGAAACACCATATATTTT.

This chain links TRBV9 with TRBJ2-1, with 10 bases aligning to TRBD2. Losses at the gene ends were 0 bases for V and 10 bases for J; bases not matched to a gene: 16. The CDR3 runs to 18 residues. Germline-derived CDR1 and CDR2 are SGDLS and YYNGEE. CDR3 region: CASSVGTQLAGAPVEQFF. The DNA of the CDR3 is TGTGCCAGCAGCGTAGGTACGCAGCTAGCGGGAGCACCGGTAGAGCAGTTCTTC.

As regards this clonotype: Compared with germline, one end of the junction differs, possibly owing to a read error. The rearrangement uses TRBV7-2 and TRBJ2-2; tentatively, D is TRBD2 (5 bases). CDR3 length: 15 amino acids. Germline lookup yields CDR1 SGHTA and CDR2 FQGNSA. The CDR3 here is CASSYQRVNTGQLFF. In nucleotides, the CDR3 is TGTGCCAGCAGCTATCAGAGGGTGAACACCGGGCAGCTGTTTTTT.

The chain recombines TRBV5-6 with TRBJ2-7, with 12 bases that match TRBD2. CDR3 length: 15 residues. Germline assignment: CDR1 SGHDT and CDR2 YYEEEE. Trimming cost V 0 bases and J 6 bases; bases outside gene matches: 4. CDR3 region: CASSLALAGGIEQYF. The CDR3, as DNA: TGTGCCAGCAGCTTGGCACTAGCGGGAGGAATCGAGCAGTACTTC.

This clonotype was observed a handful of times. V usage is TRBV12-3 or TRBV12-4 and J usage is TRBJ2-3, with 9 bases fitting TRBD2. The CDR3 loop spans 16 amino acids. J lost 6 bases, V lost 4 bases, and 11 bases had no gene match. The CDR3 DNA sequence: TGTGCCAGCAGTTACTTCTCTAGCGGGGTTTCGGATACGCAGTATTTT. This gives the protein CASSYFSSGVSDTQYF.

This clonotype was counted a few times. The chain employs TRBV19 and TRBJ2-1, with 10 bases lining up with TRBD2. Germline loops: CDR1 LNHDA, CDR2 SQIVND (reference sequence). CDR3 length equals 16 residues. V dropped 1 base and J dropped 4; count of bases not matched to a gene: 4. The CDR3: CASSIGLAGAYNEQFF. CDR3 nucleotides: TGTGCCAGTAGTATAGGGCTAGCGGGAGCTTACAATGAGCAGTTCTTC.

The V and J genes are TRBV3-1 and TRBJ2-1; the match to TRBD2 covers 7 bases. The CDR3 is made up of 15 amino acids. Losses at the gene ends were 0 bases for V and 16 bases for J; bases not matched to a gene: 15. Germline V gene lookup returns CDR1 LGHDT and CDR2 YNNKEL (reference sequence). Written as DNA, the CDR3 is TGTGCCAGCAGCCAAGATGGGCTAGCGGTCCCGAGGGAATTCTTC. As protein: CASSQDGLAVPREFF.

In its sample, this clonotype was seen a few times. The V and J genes are TRBV11-2 and TRBJ2-5; the D call may be TRBD1 or TRBD2 (5 bases each). The germline CDR1 and CDR2 sequences are SGHAT and FQNNGV. The CDR3 is 16 amino acids. The V and J ends lost 1 base and 5 bases respectively, with 17 bases between them. CDR3 nucleotide sequence: TGTGCCAGCAGCTTAGGGGGCGGCCCCGGACTGGAGACCCAGTACTTC. This codes for CASSLGGGPGLETQYF. The variable domain in full, completed from reference TRBV11-2 and TRBJ2-5, reads EAGVAQSPRYKIIEKRQSVAFWCNPISGHATLYWYQQILGQGPKLLIQFQNNGVVDDSQLPKDRFSAERLKGVDSTLKIQPAKLEDSAVYLCASSLGGGPGLETQYFGPGTRLLVL.

This clonotype was recorded a few times. The rearrangement joins TRBV7-9 to TRBJ1-1; D unclear. The CDR3 contains 11 residues. Germline CDR1 reads SEHNR; CDR2 reads FQNEAQ (reference sequence). The V end was cut by 5 bases, the J end by 7 bases, with 8 bases between. The CDR3 DNA reads as TGTGCCAGCAGCCAATATGATGAAGCTTTCTTT. Its translation is CASSQYDEAFF. The full variable domain, rest sourced from reference TRBV7-9 and TRBJ1-1, is DTGVSQNPRHKITKRGQNVTFRCDPISEHNRLYWYRQTLGQGPEFLTYFQNEAQLEKSRLLSDRFSAERPKGSFSTLEIQRTEQGDSAMYLCASSQYDEAFFGQGTRLTVV.

The chain has TRBV10-3 and TRBJ2-7, with D tentatively TRBD2 (5 bases). V lost 3 bases, J lost 3 bases, and 12 bases lay in between. Germline CDR1 is ENHRY and CDR2 is SYGVKD. This CDR3 comprises 14 residues. In nucleotides, the CDR3 is TGTGCCATCAGTGACACTAGTGAGGTCTACGAGCAGTACTTC. Its translation is CAISDTSEVYEQYF.

In this sample, this clonotype turned up a few times. This sequence joins TRBV25-1 and TRBJ1-2, with D possibly TRBD1 on 5 matching bases. The CDR3 extends over 16 amino acids. The ends were cut back, 3 bases at V and 10 bases at J, with 24 bases in the middle. The V gene's germline CDR1 is MGHDK and CDR2 SYGVNS. The CDR3 DNA is TGTGCCAGCAGTGAGGGGGGGACTTATTCGAGTGTTGTCTACACCTTC. This encodes CASSEGGTYSSVVYTF.

This clonotype was counted between two and nine times. The rearrangement uses TRBV29-1 and TRBJ2-3, with 14 bases matching TRBD2. The length of the CDR3 is 15 residues. Germline V gives CDR1 SQVTM, CDR2 ANQGSEA. The trim removed 0 bases at V and 7 bases at J, leaving 3 bases unmatched. The CDR3 reads CSVEDRTSGRYTQYF. In DNA, the CDR3 is TGCAGCGTTGAAGATCGGACTAGCGGGAGGTATACGCAGTATTTT.

This clonotype was detected a few times. The chain carries TRBV7-6 and TRBJ1-2; TRBD1 agrees at 8 bases. CDR3 length: 16 amino acids. Per the germline V gene, CDR1 is SGHVS and CDR2 is FNYEAQ. The ends lost 0 bases at V and 7 bases at J; junction bases unmatched: 10. This CDR3 reads CASSLAKTGVLGGYTF. In nucleotides, the CDR3 is TGTGCCAGCAGCTTAGCCAAGACAGGGGTTCTTGGTGGCTACACCTTC.

The chain employs TRBV5-1 and TRBJ2-7, with D perhaps TRBD1 (6 bases). The CDR3 runs 14 residues. The V and J ends lost 4 bases and 4 bases respectively, with 15 bases between them. Per germline, CDR1 SGHRS and CDR2 YFSETQ. The chain's CDR3 is CASSEQGWGYEQYF. CDR3 DNA sequence: TGCGCCAGCAGCGAGCAGGGGTGGGGTTACGAGCAGTACTTC.

In its sample, this clonotype was seen a few times. The rearrangement uses TRBV5-1 and TRBJ2-1; 12 positions agree with TRBD2. CDR1 and CDR2 from the germline V gene are SGHRS and YFSETQ. Losses at the gene ends were 4 bases for V and 9 bases for J; bases not matched to a gene: 8. The CDR3 is made up of 15 amino acids. CDR3 coding DNA: TGCGCCAGCAGCCCCCCTAGCGGGAGGGCCGCTGAGCAGTTCTTC. Translating it yields CASSPPSGRAAEQFF.

This chain uses TRBV25-1 with TRBJ1-4; the match to TRBD1 covers 8 bases. The CDR3 is 16 residues long. The germline V gene encodes CDR1 MGHDK and CDR2 SYGVNS. J lost 8 bases, V lost 3 bases, and 11 bases had no gene match. The CDR3 sequence: CASSDPRTGILEKLFF. As DNA, the CDR3 is TGTGCCAGCAGTGACCCTCGGACAGGGATATTAGAAAAACTGTTTTTT.

This chain connects TRBV7-2 to TRBJ2-7; 10 bases match TRBD2. CDR3 size: 17 residues. Germline loops: CDR1 SGHTA, CDR2 FQGNSA. Trimming at V came to 1 base and at J to 2 bases, leaving 8 bases not matched to a gene. CDR3 region: CASSLVSSGSVPYEQYF. The CDR3 DNA is TGTGCCAGCAGCTTAGTGTCTAGCGGGAGCGTTCCCTACGAGCAGTACTTC.

The rearrangement joins TRBV6-1 to TRBJ2-3, with 9 bases fitting TRBD2. CDR1 and CDR2 from the germline V gene are MNHNS and SASEGT. This CDR3 region has 17 residues. The J segment lost 4 bases and the V segment lost 7 bases, leaving 15 bases of the junction unmatched. The DNA of the CDR3 is TGTGCCAGCAACCTAGCGGGACCCCTCGTCAACGCAGATACGCAGTATTTT. This sequence encodes CASNLAGPLVNADTQYF.

This clonotype was counted a few times. The chain carries TRBV5-1 and TRBJ2-7; D may correspond to TRBD1 or TRBD2 (5 bases each). The CDR3 spans 18 residues. Germline CDR1 and CDR2: SGHRS and YFSETQ. Trimming removed 3 bases from V and 4 bases from J, with 26 bases in between. The CDR3: CASSSLTGTQEQNYEQYF. The DNA of the CDR3 is TGCGCCAGCAGCTCCTTAACCGGGACGCAGGAACAAAATTACGAGCAGTACTTC.

The chain uses TRBV27 and TRBJ1-2, with D unresolved. The CDR3 loop spans 18 amino acids. Trimming removed 4 bases from V and 3 bases from J, with 24 bases in between. CDR1 is MNHEY and CDR2 is SMNVEV in the germline V gene (reference sequence). CDR3 sequence reads: CASSSVGYSSSYDYGYTF. CDR3 DNA sequence: TGTGCCAGCAGTTCGGTTGGTTACAGCTCCAGTTACGACTATGGCTACACCTTC.